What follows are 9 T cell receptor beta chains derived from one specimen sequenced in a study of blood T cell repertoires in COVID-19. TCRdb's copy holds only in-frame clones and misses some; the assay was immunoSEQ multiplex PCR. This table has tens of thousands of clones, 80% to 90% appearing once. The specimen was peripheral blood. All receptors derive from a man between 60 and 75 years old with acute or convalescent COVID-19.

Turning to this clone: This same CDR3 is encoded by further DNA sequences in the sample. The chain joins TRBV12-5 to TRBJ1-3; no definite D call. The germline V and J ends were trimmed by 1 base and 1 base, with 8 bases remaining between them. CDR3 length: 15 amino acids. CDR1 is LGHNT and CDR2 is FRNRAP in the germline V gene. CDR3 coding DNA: TGTGCTAGTGGTTTGGGACAAAGTTCTGGAAACACCATATATTTT. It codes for CASGLGQSSGNTIYF.

This chain's CDR3 is CAISPGVGGYTF. The CDR3 DNA reads as TGTGCCATTTCCCCAGGGGTTGGCGGCTACACCTTC. The rearrangement joins TRBV28 to TRBJ1-2; a weak D match, TRBD1 (6 bases). The germline CDR1 and CDR2 sequences are MDHEN and SYDVKM. This CDR3 comprises 12 residues. V was cut by 10 bases and J by 8 bases, with 17 bases left in between.

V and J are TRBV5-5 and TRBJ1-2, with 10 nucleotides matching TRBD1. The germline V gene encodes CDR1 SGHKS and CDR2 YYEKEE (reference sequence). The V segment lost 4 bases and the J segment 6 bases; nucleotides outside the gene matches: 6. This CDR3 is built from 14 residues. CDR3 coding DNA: TGTGCCAGCAGCCTCCGGACAGGGGGAGATGGCTACACCTTC. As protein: CASSLRTGGDGYTF.

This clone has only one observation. The CDR3 is CAAAASQSPLHF. CDR3 DNA: TGTGCCGCAGCGGCCAGTCAGTCACCCCTCCACTTT. The chain has TRBV6-6 and TRBJ1-6; D unresolved. The length of the CDR3 is 12 residues. Germline CDR1 and CDR2: MNHNY and SVGAGI (reference sequence). V lost 11 bases and J 10 bases, leaving 15 bases between the germline ends.

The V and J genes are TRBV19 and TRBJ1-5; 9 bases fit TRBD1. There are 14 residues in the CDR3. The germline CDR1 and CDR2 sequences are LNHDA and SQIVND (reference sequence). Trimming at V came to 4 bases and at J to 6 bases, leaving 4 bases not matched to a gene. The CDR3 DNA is TGTGCCAGTAGTACCGGGACAGGGTTTCAGCCCCAGCATTTT. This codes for CASSTGTGFQPQHF.

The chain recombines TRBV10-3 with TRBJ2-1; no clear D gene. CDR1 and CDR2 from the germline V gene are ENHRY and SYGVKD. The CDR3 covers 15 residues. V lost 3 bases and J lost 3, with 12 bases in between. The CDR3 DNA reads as TGTGCCATCAGTGACCCCCCCGGTGGCTACAATGAGCAGTTCTTC. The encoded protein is CAISDPPGGYNEQFF.

The CDR3 spells CASSLGAHPPDYEQYF. The CDR3 DNA sequence: TGTGCCAGCAGCTTGGGTGCCCACCCCCCAGACTACGAGCAGTACTTC. The V call is TRBV5-4, the J call TRBJ2-7; no reliable D call. V lost 0 bases, J lost 3 bases, and 16 bases lay in between. From germline, CDR1 is SGHNT and CDR2 YYREEE (reference sequence). The CDR3 length is 16 residues.

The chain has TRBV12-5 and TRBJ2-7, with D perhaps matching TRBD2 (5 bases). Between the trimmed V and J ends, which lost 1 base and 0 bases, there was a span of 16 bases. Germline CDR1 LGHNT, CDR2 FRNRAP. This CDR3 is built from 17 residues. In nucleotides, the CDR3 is TGTGCTAGTGGTTTGGATCAAGGGAGATTGCGCTCCTACGAGCAGTACTTC. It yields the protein CASGLDQGRLRSYEQYF.

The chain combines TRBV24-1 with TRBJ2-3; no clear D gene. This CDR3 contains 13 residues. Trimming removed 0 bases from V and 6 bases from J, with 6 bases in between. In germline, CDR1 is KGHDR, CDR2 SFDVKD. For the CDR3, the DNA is TGTGCCACCAGTGATTTGCTCGGGGATACGCAGTATTTT. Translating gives CATSDLLGDTQYF.